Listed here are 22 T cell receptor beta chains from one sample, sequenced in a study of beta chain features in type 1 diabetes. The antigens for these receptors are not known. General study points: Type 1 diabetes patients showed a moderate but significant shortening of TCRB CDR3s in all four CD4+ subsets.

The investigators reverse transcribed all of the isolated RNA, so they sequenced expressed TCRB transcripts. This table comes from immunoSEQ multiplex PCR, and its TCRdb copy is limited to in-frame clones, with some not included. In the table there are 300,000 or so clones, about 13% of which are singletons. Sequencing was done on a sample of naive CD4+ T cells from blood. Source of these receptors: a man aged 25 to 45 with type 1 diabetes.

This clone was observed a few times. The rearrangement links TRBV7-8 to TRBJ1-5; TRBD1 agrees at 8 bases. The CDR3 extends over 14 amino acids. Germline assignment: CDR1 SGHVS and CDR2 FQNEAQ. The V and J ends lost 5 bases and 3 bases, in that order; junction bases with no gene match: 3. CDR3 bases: TGTGCCAGCAGCCCGGACAGGGCCAATCAGCCCCAGCATTTT. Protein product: CASSPDRANQPQHF.

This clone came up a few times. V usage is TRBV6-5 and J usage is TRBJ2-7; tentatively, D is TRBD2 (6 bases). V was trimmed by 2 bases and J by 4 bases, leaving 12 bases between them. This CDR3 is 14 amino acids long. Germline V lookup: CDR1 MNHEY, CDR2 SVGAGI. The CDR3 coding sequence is TGTGCCAGCAGTTACGGGGGGAGAGGGTACGAGCAGTACTTC. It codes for CASSYGGRGYEQYF.

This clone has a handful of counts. CDR3 protein: CAWSDTGLNQPQHF. The CDR3 DNA sequence: TGTGCCTGGAGTGACACAGGGCTCAATCAGCCCCAGCATTTT. The chain recombines TRBV30 with TRBJ1-5; D perhaps matches TRBD1 (6 bases). This CDR3 has 14 residues. The germline V gene encodes CDR1 GTSNPN and CDR2 SVGIG (reference sequence). The V gene lost 1 base and the J gene lost 3 bases, with 10 bases spanning the gap.

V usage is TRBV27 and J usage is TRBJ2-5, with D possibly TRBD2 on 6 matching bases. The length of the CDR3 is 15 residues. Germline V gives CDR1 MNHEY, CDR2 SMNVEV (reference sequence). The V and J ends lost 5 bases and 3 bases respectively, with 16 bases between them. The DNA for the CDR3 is TGTGCCAGCAGTCCGCTCGGGGGACGCAAAGAGACCCAGTACTTC. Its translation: CASSPLGGRKETQYF.

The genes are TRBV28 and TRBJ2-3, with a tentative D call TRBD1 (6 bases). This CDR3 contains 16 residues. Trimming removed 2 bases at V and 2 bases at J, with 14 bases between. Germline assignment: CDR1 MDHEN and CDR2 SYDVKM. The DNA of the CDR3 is TGTGCCAGCAGTTTACTCGCAGGGGTCACCACAGATACGCAGTATTTT. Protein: CASSLLAGVTTDTQYF.

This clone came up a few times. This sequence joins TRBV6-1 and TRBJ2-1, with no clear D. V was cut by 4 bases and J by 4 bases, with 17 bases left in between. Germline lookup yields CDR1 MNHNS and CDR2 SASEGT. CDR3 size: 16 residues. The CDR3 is CASSGQGLMTYNEQFF. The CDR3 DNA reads TGTGCCAGCAGTGGACAAGGATTGATGACGTACAATGAGCAGTTCTTC.

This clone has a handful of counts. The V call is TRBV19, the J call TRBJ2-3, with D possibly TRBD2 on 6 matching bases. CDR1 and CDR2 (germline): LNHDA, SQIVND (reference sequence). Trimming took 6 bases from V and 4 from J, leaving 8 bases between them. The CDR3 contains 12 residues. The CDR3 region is CASSGSADTQYF. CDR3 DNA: TGTGCCAGTAGCGGGAGTGCAGATACGCAGTATTTT. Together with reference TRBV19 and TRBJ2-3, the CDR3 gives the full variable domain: DGGITQSPKYLFRKEGQNVTLSCEQNLNHDAMYWYRQDPGQGLRLIYYSQIVNDFQKGDIAEGYSVSREKKESFPLTVTSAQKNPTAFYLCASSGSADTQYFGPGTRLTVL.

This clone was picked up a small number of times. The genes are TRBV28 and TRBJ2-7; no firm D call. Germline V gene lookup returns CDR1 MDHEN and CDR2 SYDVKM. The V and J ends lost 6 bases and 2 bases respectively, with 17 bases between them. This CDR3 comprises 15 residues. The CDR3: CASSSSWARTYEQYF. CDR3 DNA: TGTGCCAGCAGCTCCTCGTGGGCGAGAACCTACGAGCAGTACTTC.

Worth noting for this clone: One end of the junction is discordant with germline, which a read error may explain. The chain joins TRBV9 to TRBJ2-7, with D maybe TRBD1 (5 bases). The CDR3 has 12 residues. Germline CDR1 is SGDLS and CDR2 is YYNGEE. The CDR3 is CASSERQTKGIF. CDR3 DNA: TGTGCCAGCAGCGAACGACAGACCAAGGGCATCTTC. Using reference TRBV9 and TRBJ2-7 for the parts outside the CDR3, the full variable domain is DSGVTQTPKHLITATGQRVTLRCSPRSGDLSVYWYQQSLDQGLQFLIQYYNGEERAKGNILERFSAQQFPDLHSELNLSSLELGDSALYFCASSERQTKGIFGPGTRLTVT.

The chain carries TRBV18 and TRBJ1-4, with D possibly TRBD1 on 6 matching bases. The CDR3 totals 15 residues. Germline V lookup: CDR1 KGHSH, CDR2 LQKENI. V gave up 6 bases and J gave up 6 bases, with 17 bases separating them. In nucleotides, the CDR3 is TGTGCCAGCTCTCAGACCAGGGGTGGTGATGAAAAACTGTTTTTT. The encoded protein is CASSQTRGGDEKLFF.

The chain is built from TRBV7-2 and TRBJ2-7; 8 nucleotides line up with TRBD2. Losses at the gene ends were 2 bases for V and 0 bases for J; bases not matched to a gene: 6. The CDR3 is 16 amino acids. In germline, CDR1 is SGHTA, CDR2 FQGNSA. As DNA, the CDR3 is TGTGCCAGCAGCTTAAGGAGCGGGAGCAACTCCTACGAGCAGTACTTC. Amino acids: CASSLRSGSNSYEQYF.

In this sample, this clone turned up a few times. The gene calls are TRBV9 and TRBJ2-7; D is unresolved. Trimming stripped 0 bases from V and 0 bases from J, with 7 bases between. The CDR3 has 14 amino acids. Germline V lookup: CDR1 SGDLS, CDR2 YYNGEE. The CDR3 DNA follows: TGTGCCAGCAGCGTAGATGGGCGCTCCTACGAGCAGTACTTC. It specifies CASSVDGRSYEQYF.

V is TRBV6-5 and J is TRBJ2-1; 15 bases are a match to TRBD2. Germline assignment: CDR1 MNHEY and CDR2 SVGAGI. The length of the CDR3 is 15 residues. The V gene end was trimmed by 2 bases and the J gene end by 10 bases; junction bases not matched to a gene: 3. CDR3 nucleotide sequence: TGTGCCAGCAGTTACGGACTAGCGGGAGGGAGAGAGCAGTTCTTC. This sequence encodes CASSYGLAGGREQFF.

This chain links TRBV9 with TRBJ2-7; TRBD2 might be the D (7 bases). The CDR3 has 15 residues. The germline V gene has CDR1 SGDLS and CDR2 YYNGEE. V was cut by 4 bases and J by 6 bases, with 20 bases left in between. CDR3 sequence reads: CASSLRGGGSGEQYF. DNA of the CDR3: TGTGCCAGCAGCCTACGAGGGGGGGGGTCGGGCGAGCAGTACTTC. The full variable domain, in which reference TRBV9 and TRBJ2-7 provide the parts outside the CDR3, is DSGVTQTPKHLITATGQRVTLRCSPRSGDLSVYWYQQSLDQGLQFLIQYYNGEERAKGNILERFSAQQFPDLHSELNLSSLELGDSALYFCASSLRGGGSGEQYFGPGTRLTVT.

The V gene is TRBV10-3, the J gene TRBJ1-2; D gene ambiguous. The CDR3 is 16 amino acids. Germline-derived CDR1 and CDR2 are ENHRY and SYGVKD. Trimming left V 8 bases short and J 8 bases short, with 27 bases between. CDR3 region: CAIGPLDRPGDRGYTF. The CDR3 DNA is TGTGCCATCGGGCCGTTGGACCGGCCGGGAGATAGAGGCTACACCTTC.

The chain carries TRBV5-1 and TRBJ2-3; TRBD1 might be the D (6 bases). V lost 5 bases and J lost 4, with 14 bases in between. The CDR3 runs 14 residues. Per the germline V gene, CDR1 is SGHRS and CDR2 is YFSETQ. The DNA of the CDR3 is TGCGCCAGCAGACGTCAGGGGATTGCAGATACGCAGTATTTT. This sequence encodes CASRRQGIADTQYF.

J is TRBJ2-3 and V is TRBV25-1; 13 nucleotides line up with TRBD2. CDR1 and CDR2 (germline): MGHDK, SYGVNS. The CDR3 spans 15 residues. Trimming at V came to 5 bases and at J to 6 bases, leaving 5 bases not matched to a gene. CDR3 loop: CASSRLAGGADTQYF. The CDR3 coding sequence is TGTGCCAGCAGTCGACTAGCGGGAGGCGCCGATACGCAGTATTTT.

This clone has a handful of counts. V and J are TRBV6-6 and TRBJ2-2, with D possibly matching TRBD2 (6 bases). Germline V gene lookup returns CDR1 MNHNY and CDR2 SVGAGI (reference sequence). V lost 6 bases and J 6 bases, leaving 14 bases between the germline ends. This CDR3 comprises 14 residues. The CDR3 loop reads CASRHGTSPGELFF. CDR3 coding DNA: TGTGCCAGCAGACACGGGACTTCCCCCGGGGAGCTGTTTTTT.

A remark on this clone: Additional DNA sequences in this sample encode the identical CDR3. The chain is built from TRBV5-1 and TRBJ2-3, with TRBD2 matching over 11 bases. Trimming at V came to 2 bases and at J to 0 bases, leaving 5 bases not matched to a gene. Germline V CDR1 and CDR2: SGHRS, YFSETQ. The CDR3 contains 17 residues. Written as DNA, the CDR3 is TGCGCCAGCAGCTTAGGGACTAGCGGAACTAGCACAGATACGCAGTATTTT. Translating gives CASSLGTSGTSTDTQYF.

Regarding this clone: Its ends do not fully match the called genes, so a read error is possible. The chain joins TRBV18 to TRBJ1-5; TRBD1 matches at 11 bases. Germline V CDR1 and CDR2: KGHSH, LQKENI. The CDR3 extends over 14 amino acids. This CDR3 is CASTPGQGDQPQHF. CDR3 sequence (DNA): TGTGCCAGCACACCGGGACAGGGGGACCAGCCCCAGCATTTT.

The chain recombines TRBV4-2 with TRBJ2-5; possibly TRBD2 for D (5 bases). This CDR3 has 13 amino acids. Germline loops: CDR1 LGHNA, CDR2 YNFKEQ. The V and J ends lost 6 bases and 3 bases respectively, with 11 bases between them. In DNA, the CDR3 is TGTGCCAGCAGTCCCTGGGGAGAAGAGACCCAGTACTTC. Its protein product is CASSPWGEETQYF.

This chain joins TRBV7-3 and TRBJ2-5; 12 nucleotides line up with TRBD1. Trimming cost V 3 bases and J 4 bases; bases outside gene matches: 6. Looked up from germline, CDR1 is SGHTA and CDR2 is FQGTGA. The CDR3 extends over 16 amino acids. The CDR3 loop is CASSLIGTGGTETQYF. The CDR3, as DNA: TGTGCCAGCAGCTTGATAGGGACAGGGGGCACAGAGACCCAGTACTTC. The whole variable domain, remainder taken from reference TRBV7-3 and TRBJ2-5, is GAGVSQTPSNKVTEKGKYVELRCDPISGHTALYWYRQSLGQGPEFLIYFQGTGAADDSGLPNDRFFAVRPEGSVSTLKIQRTERGDSAVYLCASSLIGTGGTETQYFGPGTRLLVL.